This record looks at one T cell receptor beta chain sequence and its context. The record originates from a study of blood T cell repertoires in COVID-19. Study information: The United States, Italy and Spain supplied acute and convalescent COVID-19 samples. PBMCs, B-cell-depleted T cells, or T cells were the source of the cDNA or gDNA that made up the material.

In the original workflow: Quantification of nucleated cells was approximated via reference gene primer amplification. Profiling relied on immunoSEQ multiplex PCR, and the TCRdb table lists in-frame clones only, not all of them. D and trimming come from the DNA, and the V and J calls and clone size come from that table. The repertoire has about 55,000 clones, less than 95% of them found once; the top ten carry approximately 6.2%. Looked up from germline, CDR1 is SGHTA and CDR2 is FQGNSA. The CDR3 is 14 amino acids. Between the trimmed V and J ends, which lost 8 bases and 2 bases, there was a span of 16 bases.

Sequenced: peripheral blood. The rearrangement joins TRBV7-2 to TRBJ2-7; maybe TRBD2 (5 bases). The sequence came from a man in his forties with acute or convalescent COVID-19. Here the CDR3 reads CASGPWTRPYEQYF. Written as DNA, the CDR3 is TGTGCCAGCGGCCCTTGGACTCGCCCCTACGAGCAGTACTTC. The full variable domain, with the rest looked up from reference TRBV7-2 and TRBJ2-7, is GAGVSQSPSNKVTEKGKDVELRCDPISGHTALYWYRQSLGQGLEFLIYFQGNSAPDKSGLPSDRFSAERTGGSVSTLTIQRTQQEDSAVYLCASGPWTRPYEQYFGPGTRLTVT.